This TCR beta chain was retrieved from a study of shared clonotypes between healthy human individuals (dated by TCRdb to 2018 to 2020). A note on the overall study: Three men and a couple of women, aged 18 to 49 years, made up the cohort. The study deeply sequenced blood TCR repertoires of five healthy adults to estimate repertoire size and the extent of clonotype sharing between individuals. Different laboratories and diverse techniques were used to prepare libraries and sequence TCR repertoires, to increase sequencing depth and limit assay-specific biases. Each donor's leukapheresis produced roughly between roughly 0.9 and 9 billion PBMCs. For each donor, three plates each were used for CD4 naive and CD4 memory, two plates were used for CD8 naive, and one plate was used for CD8 memory.

TCR CDR3 regions were amplified from genomic DNA by multiplex PCR using the deep immunoSEQ assay. Genomic DNA extracted from each cell subset was distributed evenly over all wells of several immunoSEQ 96-well plates, and each plate served as one replicate. For sorted subsets, around 200 ng genomic DNA, equal to tens of thousands of T cell genomes, was loaded into each replicate PCR. Purified libraries were measured with a Qubit 3.0 fluorometer, size-checked on a Bioanalyzer 2100, and measured again with the KAPA Library Quantification kit. Every immunoSEQ 96-well plate was sequenced on a dedicated single-read 150-cycle Illumina NextSeq 550 flow cell. For the original study's pipeline: Because only junctional sequences without quality scores were contained in the immunoSEQ output, filtering matching that applied to full-length reads could not be performed. Sequences were annotated with PyIR, a Python wrapper for IgBLAST v1.9, using IMGT germline references to assign V/J genes and CDR3. Reads with weak V/J assignments (E-value above 1e-6), missing CDR3, stop codons, out-of-frame junctions, or ambiguous translated residues were removed. V3J clonotypes were defined as sequences sharing an identical inferred V gene, J gene, and CDR3 amino acid sequence. To compute the percentage overlap between repertoires, the number of shared unique clonotypes was divided by the size of the smaller repertoire. Richness of each repertoire was evaluated using RTK rarefaction, the Chao1 estimator, and Recon v2.1 estimates of unobserved clonotypes. For all TCRbeta clonotypes obtained by the gDNA method from a handful of donors, generation probabilities were computed with OLGA. TCRdb re-hosts the immuneACCESS table, in-frame sequences only. Its copies lack some clones; in the studies checked, an unresolved V gene accounts for under half of them, and the cause for the rest is not known. Clone size and the V and J calls come from that table; the DNA yielded D and trimming. The sample data list 1,500,000 or so clones, and roughly 96% of these were observed just once. Roughly 1.2% of the sample belongs to the ten largest clones.

Overall study outcomes, separate from this receptor: Based on pairwise subsampling, the degree of clonotype sharing among donors was expected to be affected by sequencing depth. Sharing across four donors was observed for roughly 5.4% of naive CD4, less than 4% of naive CD8, 2% to 2.5% of memory CD4, and about 0.38% of memory CD8 clonotypes. Naive subsets generally had larger estimated clonotype richness than memory subsets did. Because the study included only a small number of donors, the genetic and exposure-history diversity represented was limited. Even with the large sequencing depth, rarefaction of the sorted-subset datasets indicated that sequencing was incomplete. Compared with non-shared clonotypes, clonotypes shared by all four sorted-subset donors had higher generation probabilities. Only blood was sampled, and tissue TCR repertoires likely differ from those in blood.

Turning to this clone: The specificity of this receptor is unknown. No clone much larger than this one lies a single base away; base qualities are absent.

Healthy HIV-negative adults with no recently reported acute infections or vaccinations were included as donors. Every donor was a Caucasian adult living in Nashville, Tennessee, USA. Magnetic negative selection was used to enrich CD4+ T cells, after which naive cells were positively selected on CD45RA and the negative fraction became the memory subset. After blood collection by leukapheresis, PBMCs were isolated using Ficoll-Histopaque density gradient centrifugation and then cryopreserved in the vapor phase of liquid nitrogen. Analytical flow cytometry was used to check the purity and quantity of each magnetically sorted T cell population. From each sorted fraction, genomic DNA was isolated and quantified by UV absorbance on a Nanodrop 2000c. The sample taken for sequencing was naive CD4+ T cells sorted from blood. The sample's cell subset or site label is to be understood as: CD45RA+ positively selected. The TCR sequence derives from a young man in good health.

The CDR3 sequence is CASSLSVIGTDTQYF. The DNA is TGTGCCAGCAGTTTATCGGTCATCGGGACAGATACGCAGTATTTT. The chain employs TRBV27 and TRBJ2-3, with the D gene call left open. The germline V gene (reference sequence) yields MNHEY for CDR1 and SMNVEV for CDR2. From cysteine to phenylalanine, the CDR3 is 15 amino acids long. Just CDR3 DNA is preserved here, 45 bases in frame from base 1. A distance of 10 bases separates the germline ends of V and J, which lose 0 bases and 3 bases respectively.